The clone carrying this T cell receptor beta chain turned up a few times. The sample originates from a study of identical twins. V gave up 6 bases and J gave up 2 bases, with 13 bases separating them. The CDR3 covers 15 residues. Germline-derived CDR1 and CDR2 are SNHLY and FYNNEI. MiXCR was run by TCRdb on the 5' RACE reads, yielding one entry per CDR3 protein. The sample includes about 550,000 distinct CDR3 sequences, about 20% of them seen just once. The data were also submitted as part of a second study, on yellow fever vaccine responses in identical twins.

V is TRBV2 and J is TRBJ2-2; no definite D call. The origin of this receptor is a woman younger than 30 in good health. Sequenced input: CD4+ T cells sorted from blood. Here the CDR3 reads CASRLRQLNTGELFF. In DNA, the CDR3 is TGTGCCAGCAGATTACGACAACTTAACACCGGGGAGCTGTTTTTT.